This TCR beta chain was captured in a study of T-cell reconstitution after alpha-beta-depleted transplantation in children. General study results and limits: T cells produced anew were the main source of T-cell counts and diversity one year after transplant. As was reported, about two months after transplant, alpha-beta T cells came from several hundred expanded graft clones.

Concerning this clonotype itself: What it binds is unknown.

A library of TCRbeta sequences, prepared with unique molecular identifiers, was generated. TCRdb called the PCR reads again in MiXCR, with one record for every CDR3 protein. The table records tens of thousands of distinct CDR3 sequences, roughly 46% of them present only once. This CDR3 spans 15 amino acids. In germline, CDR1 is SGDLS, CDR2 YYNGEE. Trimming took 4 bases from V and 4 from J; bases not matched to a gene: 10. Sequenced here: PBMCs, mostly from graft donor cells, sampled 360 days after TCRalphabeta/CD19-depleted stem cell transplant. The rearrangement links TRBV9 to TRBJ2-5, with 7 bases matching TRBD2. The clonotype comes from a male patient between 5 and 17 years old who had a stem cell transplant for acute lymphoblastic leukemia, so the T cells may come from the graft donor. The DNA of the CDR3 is TGTGCCAGCAGCCCTCCAGCGGGCGGGAGAGAGACCCAGTACTTC. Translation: CASSPPAGGRETQYF.